The rows below give T cell receptor beta chains drawn from one sample of a study of T cell responses to AZD1222 COVID-19 vaccine. TCRdb keeps only in-frame clones here, not all; method: immunoSEQ multiplex PCR. Of 120,000 or so clones in the sample, 80% to 90% were seen once. Source: peripheral blood, taken on day 0 of AZD1222 vaccination. The receptor set was obtained from an adult in good health. CDR3s include the opening cysteine and the closing phenylalanine or tryptophan. The D gene is left open where the match is weak. A row's size may be missing; if present it is once, few, many or a size class.

v_gene	j_gene	len	abundance	d_gene	CDR3aa	CDR3nt
TRBV5-1	TRBJ2-6	18	few	TRBD1	CASSLGQGLFSGANVLTF	TGCGCCAGCAGCTTGGGACAGGGGCTTTTCTCTGGGGCCAACGTCCTGACTTTC
TRBV27	TRBJ2-7	13	NA	NA	CASSAGIPNEQYF	TGTGCCAGCAGCGCCGGGATCCCCAACGAGCAGTACTTC
TRBV5-1	TRBJ2-7	15	NA	NA	CASSLTTAGALEQYF	TGCGCCAGCAGCTTAACGACGGCGGGGGCTCTCGAGCAGTACTTC
TRBV11-3	TRBJ2-7	13	NA	TRBD1	CASSLGAGGQQYF	TGTGCCAGCAGCTTAGGGGCAGGGGGTCAGCAGTACTTC
TRBV5-1	TRBJ1-1	15	NA	NA	CASSLQGPSNTEAFF	TGCGCCAGCAGCTTGCAGGGACCCTCGAACACTGAAGCTTTCTTT
TRBV19	TRBJ1-5	13	NA	NA	CASSGGINQPQHF	TGTGCCAGTAGCGGGGGTATTAATCAGCCCCAGCATTTT
TRBV15	TRBJ2-1	16	NA	NA	CATSMQQGGMFGEQFF	TGTGCCACCAGCATGCAACAGGGTGGCATGTTTGGTGAGCAGTTCTTC
TRBV4-2	TRBJ1-2	15	NA	NA	CASSQGLDLNYGYTF	TGTGCCAGCAGCCAAGGCTTAGACCTAAACTATGGCTACACCTTC
TRBV2	TRBJ1-6	13	NA	TRBD1	CASRGQGASPLHF	TGTGCCAGCAGGGGACAGGGGGCCTCACCCCTCCACTTT
TRBV6-2/TRBV6-3	TRBJ2-1	15	NA	TRBD2	CASSGGLATYNEQFF	TGTGCCAGCAGTGGGGGACTAGCGACCTACAATGAGCAGTTCTTC
TRBV4-3	TRBJ2-7	17	NA	NA	CASSQHTGPESSYEQYF	TGCGCCAGCAGCCAACACACCGGGCCTGAGAGCTCCTACGAGCAGTACTTC
TRBV28	TRBJ1-3	15	NA	NA	CASSFHRASGNTIYF	TGTGCCAGCAGTTTCCACAGGGCCTCTGGAAACACCATATATTTT
TRBV18	TRBJ2-5	13	NA	NA	CASSPQAGETQYF	TGTGCCAGCTCACCACAGGCGGGAGAGACCCAGTACTTC
TRBV24-1	TRBJ2-7	15	NA	NA	CATSDQADPSYEQYF	TGTGCCACTTCCGACCAGGCGGATCCCTCCTACGAGCAGTACTTC
TRBV7-9	TRBJ2-3	16	NA	TRBD2	CASSLIAGGPSDTQYF	TGTGCCAGCAGCTTAATAGCGGGGGGGCCATCAGATACGCAGTATTTT
TRBV7-2	TRBJ2-5	13	NA	NA	CASSLVGRETQYF	TGTGCCAGCAGCTTAGTGGGAAGAGAGACCCAGTACTTC
TRBV3-1/TRBV3-2	TRBJ1-2	15	NA	TRBD1	CASSRGTGGSYGYTF	TGTGCCAGCAGCCGCGGGACAGGGGGAAGCTATGGCTACACCTTC
TRBV19	TRBJ2-7	14	NA	NA	CASSVRTDHYEQYF	TGTGCCAGTAGTGTTCGGACAGACCACTACGAGCAGTACTTC
TRBV30	TRBJ1-2	14	NA	TRBD1	CAWVPGQGGYGYTF	TGTGCCTGGGTTCCGGGACAGGGAGGCTATGGCTACACCTTC
TRBV5-8	TRBJ2-1	15	few	TRBD2	CASRGGATGRGEQFF	TGTGCCAGCCGCGGGGGGGCCACGGGGAGGGGTGAGCAGTTCTTC
TRBV27	TRBJ2-7	16	NA	NA	CASSLLLGGALDEQYF	TGTGCCAGCAGCCTGCTATTGGGGGGCGCTTTGGACGAGCAGTACTTC
TRBV3-1/TRBV3-2	TRBJ1-5	15	NA	NA	CASSPGSGGNQPQHF	TGTGCCAGCAGCCCTGGTTCAGGTGGGAATCAGCCCCAGCATTTT
TRBV21-1	TRBJ2-7	13	NA	NA	CARPTGTCGEQYF	TGTGCCAGGCCTACAGGGACTTGTGGCGAGCAGTACTTC
TRBV12-3/TRBV12-4	TRBJ2-2	13	NA	NA	CASSLALAGELFF	TGTGCCAGCAGTTTAGCACTCGCCGGGGAGCTGTTTTTT
TRBV9	TRBJ2-2	16	few	TRBD2	CASSYERGVSTGELFF	TGTGCCAGCAGTTACGAGCGGGGAGTAAGCACCGGGGAGCTGTTTTTT
TRBV27	TRBJ2-3	12	NA	TRBD2	CASSPTSLPRDF	TGTGCCAGCAGTCCGACTAGCCTCCCGAGGGATTTT
TRBV28	TRBJ1-2	12	NA	NA	CASSPSSYGYTF	TGTGCCAGCAGTCCCTCTTCCTATGGCTACACCTTC
TRBV5-1	TRBJ2-6	16	NA	TRBD2	CASGPQRGAGANVLTF	TGCGCCAGCGGACCTCAGCGGGGGGCCGGGGCCAACGTCCTGACTTTC
TRBV19	TRBJ2-2	18	NA	TRBD2	CASSIAPLAGANTGELFF	TGTGCCAGTAGTATAGCCCCACTAGCGGGAGCTAACACCGGGGAGCTGTTTTTT
TRBV7-3	TRBJ2-1	17	NA	TRBD2	CASSLRPTSGSYNEQFF	TGTGCCAGCAGCTTACGACCGACTAGCGGGAGCTACAATGAGCAGTTCTTC
TRBV6-2/TRBV6-3	TRBJ1-2	13	NA	TRBD1	CASSLGQNYGYTF	TGTGCCAGCAGTTTGGGACAGAACTATGGCTACACCTTC
TRBV30	TRBJ2-7	13	NA	NA	CAWIKSGQNEQYF	TGTGCCTGGATAAAAAGCGGGCAGAACGAGCAGTACTTC
TRBV19	TRBJ1-4	13	NA	NA	CASSISRDEKLFF	TGTGCCAGTAGTATTAGCAGGGATGAAAAACTGTTTTTT
TRBV3-1/TRBV3-2	TRBJ2-2	16	few	TRBD2	CASSPPGGPHTGELFF	TGTGCCAGCAGCCCACCGGGGGGGCCCCACACCGGGGAGCTGTTTTTT
TRBV5-1	TRBJ2-3	16	once	TRBD2	CASSSGTSGARDTQYF	TGCGCCAGCAGCTCAGGGACTAGCGGGGCTAGAGATACGCAGTATTTT
TRBV29-1	TRBJ1-1	15	NA	TRBD1	CSVTPLTTGGAEAFF	TGCAGCGTTACACCCTTAACGACAGGGGGGGCTGAAGCTTTCTTT
TRBV12-3/TRBV12-4	TRBJ2-1	11	NA	NA	CASSGFFEQFF	TGTGCCAGCAGTGGCTTCTTTGAGCAGTTCTTC
TRBV14	TRBJ2-2	17	NA	NA	CASSRRPPGLRPGELFF	TGTGCCAGCAGCCGCCGGCCTCCGGGGTTAAGACCCGGGGAGCTGTTTTTT
TRBV3-1/TRBV3-2	TRBJ2-1	16	NA	NA	CASSQELTGVYNEQFF	TGTGCCAGCAGCCAAGAACTAACAGGTGTCTACAATGAGCAGTTCTTC
TRBV7-9	TRBJ1-2	13	few	NA	CASSLEASSGYTF	TGTGCCAGCAGCTTAGAGGCCAGTTCCGGCTACACCTTC
TRBV19	TRBJ1-1	17	few	NA	CASSIKGNAGPGTEAFF	TGTGCCAGTAGTATTAAGGGTAATGCAGGACCGGGCACTGAAGCTTTCTTT
TRBV28	TRBJ1-3	15	NA	TRBD1	CASSTRGRGGNTIYF	TGTGCCAGCAGCACCAGGGGGCGCGGCGGAAACACCATATATTTT
TRBV3-1/TRBV3-2	TRBJ2-7	13	NA	NA	CASSQLASYEQYF	TGTGCCAGCAGCCAATTAGCGTCCTACGAGCAGTACTTC
TRBV3-1/TRBV3-2	TRBJ2-5	16	NA	TRBD2	CASSPRIAGGQETQYF	TGTGCCAGCAGCCCGCGGATAGCGGGGGGCCAAGAGACCCAGTACTTC
TRBV7-2	TRBJ1-1	18	NA	NA	CASSLADQGYKSTTEAFF	TGTGCCAGCAGCTTAGCCGACCAGGGGTACAAGTCGACCACTGAAGCTTTCTTT
TRBV27	TRBJ2-7	14	once	TRBD2	CASSLRERGYEQYF	TGTGCCAGCAGTTTAAGGGAGCGGGGGTACGAGCAGTACTTC
TRBV28	TRBJ1-2	15	NA	NA	CASSFLGGIAGGYTF	TGTGCCAGCAGTTTTCTGGGGGGTATAGCTGGTGGCTACACCTTC
TRBV5-1	TRBJ1-5	16	NA	NA	CASSPGPTYANQPQHF	TGCGCCAGCAGCCCGGGTCCCACTTACGCCAATCAGCCCCAGCATTTT
TRBV7-2	TRBJ2-7	13	NA	NA	CASGTGSTYEQYF	TGTGCCAGCGGAACAGGCTCGACCTACGAGCAGTACTTC
TRBV19	TRBJ1-5	17	NA	NA	CASSIKPGGVYNQPQHF	TGTGCCAGTAGTATTAAGCCCGGGGGGGTTTACAATCAGCCCCAGCATTTT
TRBV5-4	TRBJ1-2	12	NA	NA	CASSRDNYGYTF	TGTGCCAGCAGCCGGGACAACTATGGCTACACCTTC
TRBV5-1	TRBJ2-1	16	NA	TRBD2	CASSPSESGGAGEQFF	TGCGCCAGCAGCCCCTCAGAGAGCGGGGGGGCAGGTGAGCAGTTCTTC
TRBV27	TRBJ1-3	13	NA	TRBD1	CASTTGPGNTIYF	TGTGCCAGCACGACAGGGCCCGGAAACACCATATATTTT
TRBV13	TRBJ2-1	14	NA	TRBD1	CASSRDSSGYEQFF	TGTGCCAGCAGCCGGGACAGCAGTGGTTATGAGCAGTTCTTC
TRBV11-2	TRBJ2-3	15	once	TRBD1	CASSFTGTGSDTQYF	TGTGCCAGCAGCTTTACCGGGACAGGGTCAGATACGCAGTATTTT